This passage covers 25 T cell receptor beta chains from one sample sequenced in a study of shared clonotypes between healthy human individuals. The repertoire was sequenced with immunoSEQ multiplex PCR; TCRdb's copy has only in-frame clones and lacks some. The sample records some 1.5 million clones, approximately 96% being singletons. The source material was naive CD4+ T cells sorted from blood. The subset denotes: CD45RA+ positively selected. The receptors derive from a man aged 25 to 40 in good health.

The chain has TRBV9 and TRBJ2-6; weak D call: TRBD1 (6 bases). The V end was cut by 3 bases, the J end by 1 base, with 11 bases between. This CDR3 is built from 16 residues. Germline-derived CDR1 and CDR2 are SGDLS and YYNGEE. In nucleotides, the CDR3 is TGTGCCAGCAGCGCCACACAGGGTTCTGGGGCCAACGTCCTGACTTTC. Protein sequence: CASSATQGSGANVLTF.

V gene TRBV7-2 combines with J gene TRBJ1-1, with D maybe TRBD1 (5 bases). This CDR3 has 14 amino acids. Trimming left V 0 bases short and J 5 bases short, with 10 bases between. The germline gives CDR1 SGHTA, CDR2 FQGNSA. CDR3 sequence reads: CASSLATGRTEAFF. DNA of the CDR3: TGTGCCAGCAGCTTAGCAACAGGACGTACTGAAGCTTTCTTT.

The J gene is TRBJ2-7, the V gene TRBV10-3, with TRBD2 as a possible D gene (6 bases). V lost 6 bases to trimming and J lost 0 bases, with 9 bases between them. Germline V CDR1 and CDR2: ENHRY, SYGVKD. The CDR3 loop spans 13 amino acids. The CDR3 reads CAIRMGGSYEQYF. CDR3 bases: TGTGCCATCAGGATGGGGGGCTCCTACGAGCAGTACTTC.

CDR3 protein: CASSVGLPNTEAFF. The CDR3, as DNA: TGCGCCAGCAGCGTAGGACTGCCGAACACTGAAGCTTTCTTT. The chain uses TRBV5-1 and TRBJ1-1; D is ambiguous. Germline V gene data show CDR1 as SGHRS and CDR2 as YFSETQ. This CDR3 region has 14 residues. V dropped 4 bases and J dropped 1 base, with 11 bases sitting between them.

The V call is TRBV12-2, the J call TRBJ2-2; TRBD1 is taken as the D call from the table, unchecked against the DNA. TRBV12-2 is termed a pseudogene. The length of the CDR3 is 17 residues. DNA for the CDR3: TGTGCAAGTCGCTTCCGCCTTGACAGGGGAAGAACCGGGGAGCTGTTTTTT. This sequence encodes CASRFRLDRGRTGELFF.

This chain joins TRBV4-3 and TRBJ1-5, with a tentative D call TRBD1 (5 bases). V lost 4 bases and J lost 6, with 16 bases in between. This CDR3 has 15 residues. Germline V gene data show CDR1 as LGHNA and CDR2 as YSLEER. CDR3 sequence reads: CASSPQAGTPQPQHF. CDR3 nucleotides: TGCGCCAGCAGCCCCCAGGCCGGGACCCCTCAGCCCCAGCATTTT.

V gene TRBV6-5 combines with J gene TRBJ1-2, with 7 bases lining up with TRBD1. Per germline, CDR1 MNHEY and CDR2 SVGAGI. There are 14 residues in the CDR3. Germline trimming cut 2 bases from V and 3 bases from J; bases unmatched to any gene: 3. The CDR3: CASSYRDRDYGYTF. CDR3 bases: TGTGCCAGCAGTTACCGGGACAGAGACTATGGCTACACCTTC.

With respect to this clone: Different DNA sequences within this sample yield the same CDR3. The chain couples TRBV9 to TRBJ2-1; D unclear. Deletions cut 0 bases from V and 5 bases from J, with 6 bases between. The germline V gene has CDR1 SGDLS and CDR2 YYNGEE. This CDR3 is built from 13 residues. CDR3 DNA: TGTGCCAGCAGCGTAGGTCCAGACAATGAGCAGTTCTTC. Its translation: CASSVGPDNEQFF.

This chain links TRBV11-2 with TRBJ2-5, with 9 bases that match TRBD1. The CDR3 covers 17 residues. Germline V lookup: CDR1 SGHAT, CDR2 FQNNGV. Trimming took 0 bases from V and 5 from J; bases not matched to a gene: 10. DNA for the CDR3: TGTGCCAGCAGCTTAGAATTGCAGTACAGGGGGCAGGAGACCCAGTACTTC. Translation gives CASSLELQYRGQETQYF.

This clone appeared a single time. CDR3 amino acids: CASRRGRSYEQYF. For the CDR3, the DNA is TGTGCCAGCAGGCGAGGGAGGTCCTACGAGCAGTACTTC. The chain joins TRBV11-2 to TRBJ2-7, with D maybe TRBD2 (6 bases). Deletions cut 6 bases from V and 1 base from J, with 10 bases between. This CDR3 spans 13 amino acids. The germline CDR1 and CDR2 sequences are SGHAT and FQNNGV.

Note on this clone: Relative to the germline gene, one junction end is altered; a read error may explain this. In DNA, the CDR3 is TGTGCCAGCAGTGTACACGCGGCGCAGTTC. Amino acid sequence: CASSVHAAQF. This sequence joins TRBV2 and TRBJ1-2; no clear D gene. Germline V gene data show CDR1 as SNHLY and CDR2 as FYNNEI. This CDR3 has 10 residues.

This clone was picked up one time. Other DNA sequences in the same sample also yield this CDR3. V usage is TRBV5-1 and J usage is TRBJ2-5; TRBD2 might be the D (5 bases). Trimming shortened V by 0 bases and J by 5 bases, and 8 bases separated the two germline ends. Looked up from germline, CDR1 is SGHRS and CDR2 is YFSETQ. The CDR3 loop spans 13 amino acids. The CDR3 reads CASSLGLAETQYF. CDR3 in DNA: TGCGCCAGCAGCTTGGGGCTAGCCGAGACCCAGTACTTC. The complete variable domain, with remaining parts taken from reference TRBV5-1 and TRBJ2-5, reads KAGVTQTPRYLIKTRGQQVTLSCSPISGHRSVSWYQQTPGQGLQFLFEYFSETQRNKGNFPGRFSGRQFSNSRSEMNVSTLELGDSALYLCASSLGLAETQYFGPGTRLLVL.

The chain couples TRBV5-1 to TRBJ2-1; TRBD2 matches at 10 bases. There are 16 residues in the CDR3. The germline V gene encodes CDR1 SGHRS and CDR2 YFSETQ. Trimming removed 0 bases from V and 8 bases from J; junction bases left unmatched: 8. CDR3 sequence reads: CASSLGTLAGTDEQFF. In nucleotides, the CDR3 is TGCGCCAGCAGCTTGGGCACACTAGCGGGAACGGATGAGCAGTTCTTC. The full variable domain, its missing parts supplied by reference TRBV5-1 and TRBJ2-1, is KAGVTQTPRYLIKTRGQQVTLSCSPISGHRSVSWYQQTPGQGLQFLFEYFSETQRNKGNFPGRFSGRQFSNSRSEMNVSTLELGDSALYLCASSLGTLAGTDEQFFGPGTRLTVL.

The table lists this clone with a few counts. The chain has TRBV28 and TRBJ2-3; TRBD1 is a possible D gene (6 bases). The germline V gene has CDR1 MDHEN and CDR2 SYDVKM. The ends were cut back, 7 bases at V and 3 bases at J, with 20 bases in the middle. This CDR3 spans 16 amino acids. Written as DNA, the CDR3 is TGTGCCAGCACCAAAACCGGTCCGGGGACAACAGATACGCAGTATTTT. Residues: CASTKTGPGTTDTQYF.

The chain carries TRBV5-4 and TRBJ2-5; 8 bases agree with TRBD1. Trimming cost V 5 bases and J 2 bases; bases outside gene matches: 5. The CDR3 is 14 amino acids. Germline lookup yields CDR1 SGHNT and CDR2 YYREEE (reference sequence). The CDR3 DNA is TGTGCCAGCAGGACGGACAGGGTTCAAGAGACCCAGTACTTC. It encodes CASRTDRVQETQYF. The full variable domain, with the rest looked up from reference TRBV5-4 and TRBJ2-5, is ETGVTQSPTHLIKTRGQQVTLRCSSQSGHNTVSWYQQALGQGPQFIFQYYREEENGRGNFPPRFSGLQFPNYSSELNVNALELDDSALYLCASRTDRVQETQYFGPGTRLLVL.

For the CDR3, the DNA is TGCGCCAGCAGCCTTTACAATGAGCAGTTCTTC. It yields the protein CASSLYNEQFF. The chain is built from TRBV4-3 and TRBJ2-1; D gene ambiguous. The CDR3 consists of 11 residues. Trimming pared 4 bases from V and 4 bases from J, leaving 2 bases between. From germline, CDR1 is LGHNA and CDR2 YSLEER.

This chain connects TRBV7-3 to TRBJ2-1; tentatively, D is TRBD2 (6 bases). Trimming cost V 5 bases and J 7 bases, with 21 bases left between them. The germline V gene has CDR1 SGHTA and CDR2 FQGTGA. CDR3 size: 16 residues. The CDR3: CASSLDPLAKINEQFF. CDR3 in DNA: TGTGCCAGCAGCCTAGACCCTCTAGCGAAGATAAATGAGCAGTTCTTC.

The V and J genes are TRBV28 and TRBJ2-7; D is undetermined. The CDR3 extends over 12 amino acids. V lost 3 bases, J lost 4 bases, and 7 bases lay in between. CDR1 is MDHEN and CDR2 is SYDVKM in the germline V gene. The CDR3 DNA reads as TGTGCCAGCAGTTTCCGCCAGTACGAGCAGTACTTC. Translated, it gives CASSFRQYEQYF.

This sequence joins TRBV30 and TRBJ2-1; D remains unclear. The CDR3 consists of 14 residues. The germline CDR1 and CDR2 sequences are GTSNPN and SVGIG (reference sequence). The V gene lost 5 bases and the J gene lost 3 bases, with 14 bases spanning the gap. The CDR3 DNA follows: TGTGCCTGGTCGGGCCGGCGGATCTACAATGAGCAGTTCTTC. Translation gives CAWSGRRIYNEQFF.

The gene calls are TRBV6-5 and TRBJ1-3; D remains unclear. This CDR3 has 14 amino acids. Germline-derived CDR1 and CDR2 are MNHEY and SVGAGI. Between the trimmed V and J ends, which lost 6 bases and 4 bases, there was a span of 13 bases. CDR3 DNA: TGTGCCAGCAGCGACTCTCCCTGGGGAAACACCATATATTTT. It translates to CASSDSPWGNTIYF.

In DNA, the CDR3 is TGTGCCAGCAGATCAACAGGGGGCAGCGATGAGCAGTTCTTC. It encodes CASRSTGGSDEQFF. The chain is built from TRBV7-9 and TRBJ2-1, with 9 bases that match TRBD1. The length of the CDR3 is 14 residues. Germline CDR1 SEHNR, CDR2 FQNEAQ (reference sequence). V lost 6 bases, J lost 8 bases, and 8 bases stayed unmatched. The complete variable domain, with remaining parts taken from reference TRBV7-9 and TRBJ2-1, reads DTGVSQNPRHKITKRGQNVTFRCDPISEHNRLYWYRQTLGQGPEFLTYFQNEAQLEKSRLLSDRFSAERPKGSFSTLEIQRTEQGDSAMYLCASRSTGGSDEQFFGPGTRLTVL.

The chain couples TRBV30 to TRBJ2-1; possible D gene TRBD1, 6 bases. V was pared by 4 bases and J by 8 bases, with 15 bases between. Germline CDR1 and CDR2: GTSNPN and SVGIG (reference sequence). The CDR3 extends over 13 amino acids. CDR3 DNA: TGTGCCTGGAAGGACAGCAACCTCCATGAGCAGTTCTTC. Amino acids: CAWKDSNLHEQFF.

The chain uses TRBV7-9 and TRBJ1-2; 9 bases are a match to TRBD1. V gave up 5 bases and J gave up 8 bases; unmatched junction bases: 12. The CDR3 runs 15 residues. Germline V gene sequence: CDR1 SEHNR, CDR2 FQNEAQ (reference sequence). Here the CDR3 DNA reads TGTGCCAGCAGCGGTATGGGACAGGGCAAAAGGGGCTACACCTTC. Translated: CASSGMGQGKRGYTF. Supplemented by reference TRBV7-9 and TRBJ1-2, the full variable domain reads DTGVSQNPRHKITKRGQNVTFRCDPISEHNRLYWYRQTLGQGPEFLTYFQNEAQLEKSRLLSDRFSAERPKGSFSTLEIQRTEQGDSAMYLCASSGMGQGKRGYTFGSGTRLTVV.

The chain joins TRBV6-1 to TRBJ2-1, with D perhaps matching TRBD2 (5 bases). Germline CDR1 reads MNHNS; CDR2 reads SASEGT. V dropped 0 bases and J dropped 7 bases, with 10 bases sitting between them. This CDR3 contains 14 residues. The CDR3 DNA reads TGTGCCAGCAGTGAAGCGGGAGCGAGAAATGAGCAGTTCTTC. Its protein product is CASSEAGARNEQFF.

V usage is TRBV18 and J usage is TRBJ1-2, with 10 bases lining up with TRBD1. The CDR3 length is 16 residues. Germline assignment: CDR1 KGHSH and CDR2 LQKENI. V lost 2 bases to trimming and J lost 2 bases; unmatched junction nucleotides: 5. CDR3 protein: CASSPWDRGSNYGYTF. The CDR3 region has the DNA TGTGCCAGCTCACCATGGGACAGGGGATCAAACTATGGCTACACCTTC.